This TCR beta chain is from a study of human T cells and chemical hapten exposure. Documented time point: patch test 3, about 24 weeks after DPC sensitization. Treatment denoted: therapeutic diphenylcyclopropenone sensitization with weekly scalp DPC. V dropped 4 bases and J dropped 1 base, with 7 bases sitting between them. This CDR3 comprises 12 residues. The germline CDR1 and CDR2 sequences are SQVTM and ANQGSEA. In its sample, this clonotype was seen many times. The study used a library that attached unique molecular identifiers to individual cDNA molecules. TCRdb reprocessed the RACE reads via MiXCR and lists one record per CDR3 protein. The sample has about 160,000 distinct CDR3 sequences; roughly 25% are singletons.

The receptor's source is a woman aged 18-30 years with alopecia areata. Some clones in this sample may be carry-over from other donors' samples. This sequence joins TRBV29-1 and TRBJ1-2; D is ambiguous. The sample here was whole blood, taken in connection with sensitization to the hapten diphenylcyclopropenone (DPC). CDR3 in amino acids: CSVVVDNYGYTF. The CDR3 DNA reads TGCAGCGTTGTGGTAGATAACTATGGCTACACCTTC.